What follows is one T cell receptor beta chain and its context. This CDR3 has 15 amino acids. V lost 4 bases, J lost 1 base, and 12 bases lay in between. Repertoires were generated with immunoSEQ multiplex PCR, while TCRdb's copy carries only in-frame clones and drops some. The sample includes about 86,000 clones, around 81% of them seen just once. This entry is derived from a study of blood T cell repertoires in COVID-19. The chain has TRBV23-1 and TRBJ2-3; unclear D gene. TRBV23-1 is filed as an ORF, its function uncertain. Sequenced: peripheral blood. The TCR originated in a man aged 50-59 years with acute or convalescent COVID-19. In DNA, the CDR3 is TGCGCCAGCAGTCGCCACGCCAGTGGCACAGATACGCAGTATTTT. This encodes CASSRHASGTDTQYF.